This is a list of T cell receptor beta chains from one sample in a study of T-cell reconstitution after alpha-beta-depleted transplantation in children. TCRdb re-analysed the PCR reads in MiXCR, keeping a single row per CDR3 protein. The sample gives 240,000 or so distinct CDR3 sequences, 6.5% to 10% of which show up once; approximately 6% is in the top ten. This sample comprised PBMCs, mostly from graft donor cells, obtained 180 days after TCRalphabeta/CD19-depleted stem cell transplant. These receptors came from a male patient younger than 18 who had a stem cell transplant for acute lymphoblastic leukemia, so the T cells may come from the graft donor. Both conserved end residues are part of each CDR3. Fields, in order: D gene, clone size, V gene, J gene, CDR3 protein, CDR3 DNA. The D gene is left open where the match is weak. Clone size, where shown, is once, few, many, or a class for clones that have expanded.

>.|many|TRBV20-1|TRBJ1-3
CSARDRNTGNTIYF
TGCAGTGCTAGAGATCGTAATACTGGAAACACCATATATTTT
>.|many|TRBV12-3/TRBV12-4|TRBJ2-7
CASSPRGIEQYF
TGTGCCAGCAGTCCTAGAGGGATAGAGCAGTACTTC
>.|many|TRBV20-1|TRBJ1-4
CSALKWGAENEKLFF
TGCAGTGCCCTCAAGTGGGGAGCGGAAAATGAAAAACTGTTTTTT
>TRBD1|many|TRBV7-2|TRBJ2-7
CASSTGTGPYEQYF
TGTGCCAGCAGCACCGGGACAGGACCATACGAGCAGTACTTC
>.|.|TRBV10-3|TRBJ1-2
CAISLRGRGPVGYNYGYTF
TGTGCCATCAGTTTACGGGGCAGGGGCCCTGTAGGTTATAACTATGGCTACACCTTC
>TRBD2|many|TRBV9|TRBJ2-3
CASSVVAGGATDTQYF
TGTGCCAGCAGCGTAGTAGCGGGGGGGGCCACAGATACGCAGTATTTT
>.|.|TRBV13|TRBJ1-5
CASSLGTGQPQHF
TGTGCCAGCAGCTTAGGGACGGGTCAGCCCCAGCATTTT
>TRBD2|many|TRBV20-1|TRBJ2-5
CSARDTLTSGRETQYF
TGCAGTGCTAGAGATACCCTGACTAGCGGGAGAGAGACCCAGTACTTC
>.|many|TRBV28|TRBJ2-1
CASSFVFGPEQFF
TGTGCCAGCAGTTTCGTTTTCGGTCCTGAGCAGTTCTTC
>.|many|TRBV6-1|TRBJ2-1
CASRRQPPDEQFF
TGTGCCAGCAGAAGACAGCCCCCGGATGAGCAGTTCTTC
>.|many|TRBV25-1|TRBJ2-1
CASHQGKVDNEQFF
TGTGCCAGCCACCAGGGTAAGGTAGACAATGAGCAGTTCTTC
>.|many|TRBV3-1|TRBJ1-2
CASSPGRSYGYTF
TGTGCCAGCAGCCCCGGGCGGAGCTATGGCTACACCTTC
>.|many|TRBV7-9|TRBJ1-2
CASSLSRVYTF
TGTGCCAGCAGCTTATCGCGGGTCTACACCTTC
>.|many|TRBV12-3/TRBV12-4|TRBJ2-7
CASSLLREQYF
TGTGCCAGCAGTTTACTCAGGGAGCAGTACTTC
>.|.|TRBV20-1|TRBJ1-5
CSARGEGVSYSGNQPQHF
TGCAGTGCTAGAGGGGAGGGGGTTAGCTATAGTGGCAATCAGCCCCAGCATTTT
>.|many|TRBV4-2|TRBJ1-1
CASSSGLNTEAFF
TGTGCCAGCAGCTCGGGCCTTAACACTGAAGCTTTCTTT
>.|many|TRBV11-2|TRBJ1-2
CASSLRSYRANYGYTF
TGTGCCAGCAGCTTACGGTCGTACAGAGCTAACTATGGCTACACCTTC
>.|many|TRBV4-3|TRBJ2-1
CASSQGVVHNEQFF
TGCGCCAGCAGCCAAGGGGTGGTTCACAATGAGCAGTTCTTC
>TRBD2|many|TRBV4-2|TRBJ2-5
CASSPAAGGQKTQYF
TGTGCCAGCAGCCCCGCAGCGGGGGGTCAAAAGACCCAGTACTTC
>TRBD1|many|TRBV3-1|TRBJ1-6
CASSQGGQGNSPLHF
TGTGCCAGCAGCCAAGGGGGACAGGGTAATTCACCCCTCCACTTT
>.|.|TRBV7-3|TRBJ2-7
CASSLTRQGKGYEQYF
TGTGCCAGCAGCTTAACAAGGCAGGGTAAAGGCTACGAGCAGTACTTC
>.|many|TRBV29-1|TRBJ2-4
CSVAGGEAKNIQYF
TGCAGCGTTGCAGGGGGGGAGGCCAAAAACATTCAGTACTTC
>.|many|TRBV12-3/TRBV12-4|TRBJ2-1
CASGPLEGQFF
TGTGCCAGCGGACCTCTGGAAGGGCAGTTCTTC
>.|many|TRBV5-1|TRBJ2-1
CASRNANEQFF
TGCGCCAGCAGGAATGCCAATGAGCAGTTCTTC
>TRBD2|many|TRBV12-3/TRBV12-4|TRBJ2-3
CASSGERGPSTDTQYF
TGTGCCAGCAGCGGAGAGCGGGGTCCATCCACAGATACGCAGTATTTT
>.|few|TRBV4-3|TRBJ2-7
CASSQDPTVAYEQYF
TGCGCCAGCAGCCAAGATCCGACCGTCGCCTACGAGCAGTACTTC
>.|many|TRBV10-3|TRBJ2-5
CAISSSGPQETQYF
TGTGCCATCAGTTCAAGCGGGCCGCAAGAGACCCAGTACTTC
>.|many|TRBV7-9|TRBJ2-7
CASSLTLTYEQYF
TGTGCCAGCAGCCTCACCCTTACCTACGAGCAGTACTTC
>TRBD1|many|TRBV29-1|TRBJ2-3
CSAQQGGTDTQYF
TGCAGCGCCCAACAGGGGGGAACAGATACGCAGTATTTT
>TRBD1|many|TRBV29-1|TRBJ1-1
CSVERTGMNTEAFF
TGCAGCGTTGAGAGGACAGGGATGAACACTGAAGCTTTCTTT
>.|many|TRBV9|TRBJ2-1
CASSVGGEQFF
TGTGCCAGCAGTGTTGGGGGTGAGCAGTTCTTC
>.|many|TRBV5-8|TRBJ2-3
CASSLAEGTFADTQYF
TGTGCCAGCAGCTTGGCCGAAGGGACCTTCGCAGATACGCAGTATTTT
>TRBD2|many|TRBV5-1|TRBJ2-7
CASSRPSWAGVGEQYF
TGCGCCAGCAGCCGCCCTTCCTGGGCGGGAGTCGGCGAGCAGTACTTC
>.|many|TRBV20-1|TRBJ2-1
CAPRVYNEQFF
TGCGCGCCGCGGGTATACAATGAGCAGTTCTTC
>.|many|TRBV5-1|TRBJ2-1
CASRGGNEQFF
TGCGCCAGCAGGGGGGGCAATGAGCAGTTCTTC
>.|many|TRBV4-1|TRBJ1-2
CASSQVLWDRANYGYTF
TGCGCCAGCAGCCAAGTTCTTTGGGACCGCGCTAACTATGGCTACACCTTC
>TRBD2|many|TRBV28|TRBJ2-7
CASSLPRTSGNEQYF
TGTGCCAGCAGTTTACCCCGGACTAGCGGGAACGAGCAGTACTTC
>.|many|TRBV9|TRBJ2-1
CASSAPTDNEQFF
TGTGCCAGCAGCGCCCCGACAGACAATGAGCAGTTCTTC
>TRBD2|many|TRBV7-9|TRBJ2-4
CASSPGLAGGNIQYF
TGTGCCAGCAGCCCAGGACTAGCGGGGGGAAACATTCAGTACTTC
>TRBD1|many|TRBV5-1|TRBJ1-2
CASSLGQGSGYTF
TGCGCCAGCAGCCTCGGACAGGGTAGCGGCTACACCTTC
>TRBD2|many|TRBV5-1|TRBJ2-3
CASSPPGLAGGGADTQYF
TGCGCCAGCAGCCCTCCGGGACTAGCGGGAGGAGGTGCAGATACGCAGTATTTT
>.|many|TRBV11-2|TRBJ2-3
CASSFLRDGTDTQYF
TGTGCCAGCAGCTTTTTGCGGGACGGCACAGATACGCAGTATTTT
>TRBD1|many|TRBV24-1|TRBJ2-5
CATSDLGRGQETQYF
TGTGCCACCAGTGATTTGGGCAGGGGGCAGGAGACCCAGTACTTC
>TRBD1|many|TRBV5-6|TRBJ1-1
CASSPSGQGNTEAFF
TGTGCCAGCAGCCCTTCCGGACAGGGGAACACTGAAGCTTTCTTT
>.|.|TRBV5-1|TRBJ2-5
CASRLQGPGETQYF
TGCGCCAGCAGGCTACAGGGTCCTGGAGAGACCCAGTACTTC
>.|.|TRBV20-1|TRBJ2-3
CSASDLGGTDTQYF
TGCAGTGCTAGTGACCTTGGGGGCACAGATACGCAGTATTTT
>TRBD2|many|TRBV2|TRBJ2-1
CASSEGPGLAGNEQFF
TGTGCCAGCAGTGAGGGACCGGGACTAGCAGGCAATGAGCAGTTCTTC
>.|many|TRBV5-1|TRBJ1-3
CASSPTSRTISGNTIYF
TGCGCCAGCAGCCCGACGTCTAGGACAATCTCTGGAAACACCATATATTTT
>TRBD1|many|TRBV12-3/TRBV12-4|TRBJ2-5
CASGRTGRETQYF
TGTGCCAGCGGAAGGACAGGTCGGGAGACCCAGTACTTC
>.|many|TRBV3-1|TRBJ2-5
CASSPTRGGQETQYF
TGTGCCAGCAGCCCGACTAGGGGGGGCCAAGAGACCCAGTACTTC
>.|many|TRBV10-1|TRBJ2-2
CASTPGTATGELFF
TGCGCCAGCACTCCCGGGACGGCCACCGGGGAGCTGTTTTTT
>TRBD1|many|TRBV12-3/TRBV12-4|TRBJ2-7
CASRAGQGKYEQYF
TGTGCCAGCAGAGCGGGACAGGGGAAATACGAGCAGTACTTC
>.|many|TRBV11-2|TRBJ2-2
CASSRGGGELFF
TGTGCCAGCTCCCGAGGAGGCGGGGAGCTGTTTTTT
>TRBD1|many|TRBV5-1|TRBJ1-4
CASSLEGGANEKLFF
TGCGCCAGCAGCTTGGAAGGGGGCGCAAATGAAAAACTGTTTTTT
>.|many|TRBV14|TRBJ2-3
CASSKGTDTQYF
TGTGCCAGCAGCAAAGGAACAGATACGCAGTATTTT